This T cell receptor beta chain was observed in a study of shared clonotypes between healthy human individuals. The table came from immunoSEQ multiplex PCR; TCRdb's copy has only in-frame clones and leaves some out. This sample yields hundreds of thousands of clones, of which roughly 96% are seen a single time; about 0.12% belongs to the top ten. In germline, CDR1 is SGHAT, CDR2 FQNNGV. This CDR3 region has 13 residues. Trimming cost V 8 bases and J 4 bases; bases outside gene matches: 7. The naive CD8 subset, CD45RO-negative cells positively selected for CCR7, excluded terminally differentiated effector memory CD45RA+ cells.

This chain links TRBV11-2 with TRBJ2-7, with 8 bases identical to TRBD1. Sequences were obtained from naive CD8+ T cells sorted from blood. The clonotype originates from a woman in her twenties or thirties in good health. Written as DNA, the CDR3 is TGTGCCAGCGCCCCCGGACAGGGTTACGAGCAGTACTTC. This encodes CASAPGQGYEQYF.